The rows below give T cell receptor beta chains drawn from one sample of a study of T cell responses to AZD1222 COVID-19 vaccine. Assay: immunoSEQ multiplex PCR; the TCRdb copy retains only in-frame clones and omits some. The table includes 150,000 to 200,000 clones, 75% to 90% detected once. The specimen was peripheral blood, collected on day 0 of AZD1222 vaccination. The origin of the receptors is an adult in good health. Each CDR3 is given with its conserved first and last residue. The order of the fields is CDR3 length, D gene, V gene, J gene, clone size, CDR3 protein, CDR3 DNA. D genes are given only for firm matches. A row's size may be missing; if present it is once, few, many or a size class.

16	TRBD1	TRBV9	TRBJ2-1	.	CASSPMTGASYNEQFF	TGTGCCAGCAGCCCAATGACAGGGGCGTCCTACAATGAGCAGTTCTTC
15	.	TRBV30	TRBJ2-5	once	CAWRGDGLIQETQYF	TGTGCCTGGAGGGGGGATGGCCTGATTCAAGAGACCCAGTACTTC
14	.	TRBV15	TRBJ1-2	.	CATSRDVLGIGYTF	TGTGCCACCAGCAGAGATGTTTTGGGAATCGGCTACACCTTC
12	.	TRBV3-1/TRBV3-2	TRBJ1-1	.	CASSQGRAEAFF	TGTGCCAGCAGCCAGGGAAGAGCTGAAGCTTTCTTT
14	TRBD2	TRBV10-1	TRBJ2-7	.	CASSIAGSSYEQYF	TGCGCCAGCAGTATAGCGGGGTCCTCCTACGAGCAGTACTTC
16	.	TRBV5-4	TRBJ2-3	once	CASSGGGLRITDTQYF	TGTGCCAGCAGCGGGGGGGGCCTTAGGATCACAGATACGCAGTATTTT
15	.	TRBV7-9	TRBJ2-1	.	CASSLTGSSYNEQFF	TGTGCCAGCAGCTTAACGGGGAGCTCCTACAATGAGCAGTTCTTC
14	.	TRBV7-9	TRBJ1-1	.	CASSQQTVNTEAFF	TGTGCCAGCAGCCAGCAGACAGTTAACACTGAAGCTTTCTTT
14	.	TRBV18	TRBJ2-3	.	CASSPGDLTDTQYF	TGTGCCAGCTCACCCGGGGACCTCACAGATACGCAGTATTTT
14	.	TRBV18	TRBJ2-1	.	CASSELGARIEQFF	TGTGCCAGCTCAGAACTAGGGGCCAGAATTGAGCAGTTCTTC
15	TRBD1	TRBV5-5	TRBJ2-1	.	CASSKSLGQANEQFF	TGTGCCAGCAGCAAGAGCCTGGGACAGGCCAATGAGCAGTTCTTC
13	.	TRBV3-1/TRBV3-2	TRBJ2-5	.	CASSQGRYETQYF	TGTGCCAGCAGCCAAGGCCGATATGAGACCCAGTACTTC
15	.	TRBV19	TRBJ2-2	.	CASKEGAGFSGELFF	TGTGCCAGTAAGGAAGGAGCAGGTTTCTCCGGGGAGCTGTTTTTT
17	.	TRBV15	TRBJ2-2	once	CATSRSKSGVSTGELFF	TGTGCCACCAGCAGGTCAAAGTCAGGGGTGAGCACCGGGGAGCTGTTTTTT
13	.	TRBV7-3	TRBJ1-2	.	CASSDDRIYGYTF	TGTGCCAGCAGCGATGACAGGATCTATGGCTACACCTTC
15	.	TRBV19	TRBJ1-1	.	CASSMGGRGLPEAFF	TGTGCCAGTAGTATGGGGGGCAGGGGCTTGCCAGAAGCTTTCTTT
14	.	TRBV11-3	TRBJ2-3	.	CASSKEGTRDTQYF	TGTGCCAGCAGCAAAGAGGGCACCCGGGATACGCAGTATTTT
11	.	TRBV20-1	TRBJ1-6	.	CSARGDTPLHF	TGCAGTGCGAGGGGAGATACACCCCTCCACTTT
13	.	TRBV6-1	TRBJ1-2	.	CASSESANYGYTF	TGTGCCAGCAGTGAATCAGCTAACTATGGCTACACCTTC
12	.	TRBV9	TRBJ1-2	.	CASSVDSNGYTF	TGTGCCAGCAGCGTAGATAGTAATGGCTACACCTTC
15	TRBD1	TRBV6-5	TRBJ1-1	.	CASGRQGAGWTEAFF	TGTGCCAGCGGAAGACAGGGGGCGGGTTGGACTGAAGCTTTCTTT
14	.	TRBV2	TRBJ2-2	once	CASSEERLAGELFF	TGTGCCAGCAGTGAGGAAAGACTGGCCGGGGAGCTGTTTTTT
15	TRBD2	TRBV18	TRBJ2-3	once	CASSPLAGAGDTQYF	TGTGCCAGCTCACCTCTAGCGGGGGCCGGGGATACGCAGTATTTT
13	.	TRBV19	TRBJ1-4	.	CASSRQSNEKLFF	TGTGCCAGTAGCCGACAGTCTAATGAAAAACTGTTTTTT
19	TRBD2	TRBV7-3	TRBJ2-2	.	CASSPRTSGGPANTGELFF	TGTGCCAGCAGCCCACGGACTAGCGGGGGCCCCGCGAACACCGGGGAGCTGTTTTTT
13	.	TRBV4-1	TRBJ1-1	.	CASSQARGTEAFF	TGCGCCAGCAGCCAAGCCAGAGGGACTGAAGCTTTCTTT
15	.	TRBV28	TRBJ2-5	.	CASSSFGRAQETQYF	TGTGCCAGCAGTTCCTTCGGCCGGGCCCAAGAGACCCAGTACTTC
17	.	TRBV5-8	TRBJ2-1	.	CASSRASSSGPYNEQFF	TGTGCCAGCAGCCGGGCGAGCTCCTCAGGGCCTTACAATGAGCAGTTCTTC
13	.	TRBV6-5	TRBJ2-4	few	CASANSGQNIQYF	TGTGCCAGCGCGAATTCGGGGCAAAACATTCAGTACTTC
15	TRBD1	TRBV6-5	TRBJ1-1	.	CASRGGGAMNTEAFF	TGTGCCAGCAGGGGAGGGGGCGCGATGAACACTGAAGCTTTCTTT
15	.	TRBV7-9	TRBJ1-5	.	CASSLVGGSNQPQHF	TGTGCCAGCAGCTTAGTTGGGGGGAGCAATCAGCCCCAGCATTTT
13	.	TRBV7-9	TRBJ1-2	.	CASSLQTAYGYTF	TGTGCCAGCAGCCTACAGACAGCATATGGCTACACCTTC
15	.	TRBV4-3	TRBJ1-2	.	CASSQGTLSNYGYTF	TGCGCCAGCAGCCAAGGGACGCTCTCCAACTATGGCTACACCTTC
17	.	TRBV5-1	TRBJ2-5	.	CASSFGVNSDPQETQYF	TGCGCCAGCAGCTTTGGGGTGAATAGCGATCCTCAAGAGACCCAGTACTTC
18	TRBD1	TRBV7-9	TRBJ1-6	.	CASSLIPGGSGIDSPLHF	TGTGCCAGCAGCTTAATCCCAGGGGGCAGTGGAATTGATTCACCCCTCCACTTT
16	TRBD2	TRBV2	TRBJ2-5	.	CASSGTSGGTQETQYF	TGTGCCAGCAGTGGAACTAGCGGGGGTACTCAAGAGACCCAGTACTTC
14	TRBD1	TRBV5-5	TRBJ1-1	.	CASSSGQGYTEAFF	TGTGCCAGCAGCTCGGGACAGGGATACACTGAAGCTTTCTTT
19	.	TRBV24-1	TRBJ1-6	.	CATSDLKWRNSHCNSPLHF	TGTGCCACCAGTGATTTAAAATGGAGGAACTCTCATTGTAATTCACCCCTCCACTTT
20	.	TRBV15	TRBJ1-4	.	CATSRDGFYKGRATNEKLFF	TGTGCCACCAGCAGAGATGGGTTTTATAAAGGCCGAGCAACTAATGAAAAACTGTTTTTT